These 18 T cell receptor beta chains share one sample of origin, sequenced in a study of OX40 agonist ivuxolimab in advanced cancers. The assay was immunoSEQ multiplex PCR, and TCRdb's table has in-frame clones only and misses some. The sample has under 75,000 clones, about 89% seen once. Sequencing was performed on CD4+ or CD8+ T cells sorted from blood, taken in a trial of the OX40 agonist ivuxolimab. Every receptor here comes from an adult with an advanced solid tumor such as melanoma, head and neck, liver or kidney cancer.

The chain is built from TRBV6-1 and TRBJ1-3; D unclear. This CDR3 has 13 residues. With 7 bases removed from V and 0 bases from J, the gap between germline ends came to 7 bases. CDR1 and CDR2 (germline): MNHNS, SASEGT. The CDR3 DNA is TGTGCCAGCAACGTGGGCTCTGGAAACACCATATATTTT. Its translation: CASNVGSGNTIYF.

The V call is TRBV7-2, the J call TRBJ1-3; a possible D gene is TRBD1 (5 bases). The CDR3 is made up of 14 amino acids. V lost 6 bases and J 4 bases, leaving 13 bases between the germline ends. Germline V gene sequence: CDR1 SGHTA, CDR2 FQGNSA. The CDR3 region has the DNA TGTGCCAGCAGTCGGGGCCTTGAGGGAAACACCATATATTTT. Translating it yields CASSRGLEGNTIYF.

The chain recombines TRBV6-1 with TRBJ2-7; a possible D gene is TRBD1 (5 bases). The V end lost 2 bases, the J end lost 4 bases, and 6 bases lay between the germline ends. This CDR3 spans 12 amino acids. The germline gives CDR1 MNHNS, CDR2 SASEGT. The DNA of the CDR3 is TGTGCCAGCAGTGAAAGGGGTTACGAGCAGTACTTC. Translated: CASSERGYEQYF.

The rearrangement uses TRBV5-4 and TRBJ2-3; 12 bases agree with TRBD2. CDR3 length: 16 residues. V trimming: 9 bases; J trimming: 8 bases; junction bases outside the gene matches: 16. Germline values: CDR1 SGHNT, CDR2 YYREEE (reference sequence). CDR3 coding DNA: TGTGCCACCAGGCCGGACGTGGCTAGCGGGAGGGGTACGCAGTATTTT. Its translation: CATRPDVASGRGTQYF.

This chain links TRBV7-9 with TRBJ1-4; TRBD1 might be the D (6 bases). Germline values: CDR1 SEHNR, CDR2 FQNEAQ (reference sequence). Trimming cost V 4 bases and J 0 bases, with 9 bases left between them. The CDR3 loop spans 15 amino acids. Written as DNA, the CDR3 is TGTGCCAGCAGCTCCAGGACAGCAACTAATGAAAAACTGTTTTTT. This codes for CASSSRTATNEKLFF.

This clone has more than one count but fewer than ten. The chain is built from TRBV7-9 and TRBJ2-5; D possibly corresponds to TRBD1 (6 bases). The CDR3 consists of 15 residues. Looked up from germline, CDR1 is SEHNR and CDR2 is FQNEAQ (reference sequence). V lost 1 base to trimming and J lost 5 bases, with 14 bases between them. CDR3 sequence: CASSLGSGERETQYF. In DNA, the CDR3 is TGTGCCAGCAGCTTAGGTTCAGGGGAGCGTGAGACCCAGTACTTC.

The chain couples TRBV5-4 to TRBJ2-1; 10 bases match TRBD2. The CDR3 has 16 amino acids. J gave up 7 bases and V 1 base, and 8 bases lay outside the gene matches. From germline, CDR1 is SGHNT and CDR2 YYREEE (reference sequence). The CDR3 is CASSLLWLAGANEQFF. Here the CDR3 DNA reads TGTGCCAGCAGCTTGTTGTGGCTAGCGGGAGCAAATGAGCAGTTCTTC.

V usage is TRBV18 and J usage is TRBJ2-3; 7 bases are shared with TRBD2. The CDR3 length is 18 residues. The J segment lost 2 bases and the V segment lost 2 bases, leaving 13 bases of the junction unmatched. Germline CDR1 and CDR2: KGHSH and LQKENI. The CDR3 region has the DNA TGTGCCAGCTCACCAGCGCAGTCGGGGGGAAGAATCACAGATACGCAGTATTTT. It specifies CASSPAQSGGRITDTQYF.

The rearrangement uses TRBV7-2 and TRBJ1-2, with no clear D. Between the trimmed V and J ends, which lost 2 bases and 4 bases, there was a span of 11 bases. The CDR3 totals 14 residues. Germline CDR1 is SGHTA and CDR2 is FQGNSA. This chain's CDR3 is CASSLSGEGYGYTF. CDR3 coding DNA: TGTGCCAGCAGCTTATCCGGGGAAGGCTATGGCTACACCTTC.

The chain recombines TRBV10-3 with TRBJ1-2, with no clear D. This CDR3 region has 15 residues. Trimming took 7 bases from V and 0 from J, leaving 15 bases between them. From germline, CDR1 is ENHRY and CDR2 SYGVKD. The CDR3 region has the DNA TGTGCCATCACGAGTGGGCGCACAGCTAACTATGGCTACACCTTC. Amino acids: CAITSGRTANYGYTF.

The chain carries TRBV4-3 and TRBJ1-4, with 7 bases lining up with TRBD1. In germline, CDR1 is LGHNA, CDR2 YSLEER. The CDR3 runs to 13 residues. Trimming cost V 4 bases and J 5 bases; bases outside gene matches: 1. CDR3 amino acids: CASSRDSNEKLFF. As DNA, the CDR3 is TGCGCCAGCAGCCGGGACAGCAATGAAAAACTGTTTTTT.

V and J are TRBV2 and TRBJ1-1; weak D call: TRBD1 (5 bases). The germline gives CDR1 SNHLY, CDR2 FYNNEI. The CDR3 extends over 15 amino acids. Trimming removed 8 bases from V and 4 bases from J, with 20 bases in between. CDR3 region: CASSFGGGHVTEAFF. The CDR3 DNA follows: TGTGCCAGCTCCTTTGGGGGAGGACACGTCACTGAAGCTTTCTTT.

This chain links TRBV10-2 with TRBJ2-2; D call uncertain. This CDR3 region has 13 residues. In germline, CDR1 is WSHSY, CDR2 SAAADI. V lost 6 bases and J lost 9, with 14 bases in between. CDR3 nucleotides: TGCGCCAGCAGGGAACTCTACGTTCGGGAGCTGTTTTTT. This translates into CASRELYVRELFF.

V and J are TRBV5-1 and TRBJ2-1; 12 nucleotides match TRBD2. Germline trimming cut 5 bases from V and 10 bases from J; bases unmatched to any gene: 7. The V gene's germline CDR1 is SGHRS and CDR2 YFSETQ. CDR3 size: 14 residues. The CDR3 DNA is TGCGCCAGCAGGGTGACTAGCGGGGGCCGAGAGCAGTTCTTC. This gives the protein CASRVTSGGREQFF.

The gene calls are TRBV5-6 and TRBJ1-2; 10 nucleotides line up with TRBD1. Losses at the gene ends were 0 bases for V and 3 bases for J; bases not matched to a gene: 2. The CDR3 runs 15 residues. CDR1 and CDR2 from the germline V gene are SGHDT and YYEEEE. CDR3 DNA sequence: TGTGCCAGCAGCTTGGTTGGGACAGGGGACTATGGCTACACCTTC. Amino acids: CASSLVGTGDYGYTF.

The V gene is TRBV18, the J gene TRBJ2-3; D remains unclear. The germline gives CDR1 KGHSH, CDR2 LQKENI. The CDR3 spans 12 residues. The V gene lost 3 bases and the J gene lost 2 bases, with 3 bases spanning the gap. The CDR3, as DNA: TGTGCCAGCTCACCCTACACAGATACGCAGTATTTT. It is translated as CASSPYTDTQYF. Full variable domain (rest looked up from reference TRBV18 and TRBJ2-3): NAGVMQNPRHLVRRRGQEARLRCSPMKGHSHVYWYRQLPEEGLKFMVYLQKENIIDESGMPKERFSAEFPKEGPSILRIQQVVRGDSAAYFCASSPYTDTQYFGPGTRLTVL.

The chain is built from TRBV7-2 and TRBJ1-6; the match to TRBD1 covers 8 bases. CDR3 size: 13 residues. V was clipped by 5 bases and J by 14 bases; unmatched bases: 8. Germline CDR1 SGHTA, CDR2 FQGNSA. CDR3 amino acids: CASSPLLDRALHF. The CDR3 coding sequence is TGTGCCAGCAGCCCCTTATTGGACAGGGCCCTCCACTTT.

The rearrangement uses TRBV5-1 and TRBJ2-3, with D perhaps being TRBD1 or TRBD2 (5 bases each). Germline-derived CDR1 and CDR2 are SGHRS and YFSETQ. The CDR3 contains 13 residues. Here the CDR3 DNA reads TGCGCGTCAGGAGAGGGGCGCACAGATACGCAGTATTTT. Translating it yields CASGEGRTDTQYF.